This TCR beta chain was captured by sequencing in a study of cytomegalovirus exposure and HLA in healthy donors. The donors were in the approximately 130-subject validation cohort; that cohort was separate from the roughly 700-subject first cohort. This clone has only one observation. The antigen remains unidentified. Distinct nucleotide sequences in the sample also encode this CDR3. Looked up from germline, CDR1 is LNHNV and CDR2 is YYDKDF (reference sequence). V gave up 0 bases and J gave up 0 bases; unmatched junction bases: 1. The CDR3 has 15 residues. The table came from immunoSEQ multiplex PCR; TCRdb's copy has only in-frame clones and leaves some out. Here the sample spans roughly 98,000 clones, roughly nine tenths being singletons. The study's findings and limits: First-cohort TCR clusters were later found to tend to co-occur in the 90 to 150 validation repertoires. Testing in vitro showed a few CMV-associated chains specific for CMV antigens. Rarity held for most TCR sequences, but there were some public TCRs that occurred in many donors.

Sequencing was done on a sample of PBMCs. The clonotype originates from a man aged 18 to 35 in good health and CMV-seropositive. The chain employs TRBV15 and TRBJ2-5, with 7 bases that match TRBD1. The CDR3 sequence is CATSRDRGYQETQYF. The CDR3 DNA is TGTGCCACCAGCAGAGACAGGGGGTACCAAGAGACCCAGTACTTC.